Below, one T cell receptor beta chain is given with its context. Its cognate antigen is unknown. This record comes from a study of CD8 T cells in Susac syndrome. Trimming took 4 bases from V and 8 from J, leaving 13 bases between them. Germline loops: CDR1 SGHRS, CDR2 YFSETQ. The CDR3 is 13 amino acids. CD8+ and CD4+ T cells from blood underwent TCR beta sequencing. Each multiple sclerosis control was a treatment-naive patient with relapsing-remitting disease that was either stable or active. Study-level results: It was acknowledged in the study that the number of individuals who were included in its TCR sequencing and HLA analysis was relatively small.

With random hexamers, roughly 0.45 to 1 ug RNA was reverse transcribed. With immunoSEQ multiplex PCR, TCR beta CDR3 was amplified across 54 Vbeta and 13 Jbeta. MiXCR, run by TCRdb on the immunoSEQ multiplex PCR reads, gives a single entry per CDR3 protein. The sample lists roughly 130,000 distinct CDR3 sequences; about 94% were seen once. The clonotype was recovered from a human donor with multiple sclerosis. The gene calls are TRBV5-1 and TRBJ2-4; D is possibly TRBD2 (6 bases). Sequenced input: CD4+ T cells from PBMCs. The CDR3 loop is CASSLGLEDIQYF. DNA for the CDR3: TGCGCCAGCAGCCTGGGACTGGAGGACATTCAGTACTTC. The full variable domain, completed using reference TRBV5-1 and TRBJ2-4, is KAGVTQTPRYLIKTRGQQVTLSCSPISGHRSVSWYQQTPGQGLQFLFEYFSETQRNKGNFPGRFSGRQFSNSRSEMNVSTLELGDSALYLCASSLGLEDIQYFGAGTRLSVL.